Listed below are T cell receptor beta chains from one sample, sequenced in a study of chemoradiotherapy in HPV16-positive cancers. Here immunoSEQ multiplex PCR was the method, and the copy in TCRdb shows in-frame clones only, minus some. The profile covers 1,500 to 2,500 clones, with around 80% appearing a single time and roughly 9.3% taken by the ten largest. The sequencing here drew on tumor tissue, taken from a patient who underwent chemoradiotherapy. These receptor sequences come from a human donor with HPV-associated anogenital cancer. The CDR3 runs from the conserved cysteine through the conserved F or W. D genes are given only for firm matches. The size field is filled for only some rows; it gives once, few, many or a size class.

>TRBJ1-2|TRBV21-1|NA|NA
CASTKAVNYGYTF
TGTGCCAGCACCAAGGCGGTTAACTATGGCTACACCTTC
>TRBJ2-7|TRBV19|TRBD2|NA
CASSSGLAYEQYF
TGTGCCAGTAGCTCGGGACTAGCCTACGAGCAGTACTTC
>TRBJ2-1|TRBV7-2|TRBD2|NA
CASSLGGTSRDEQFF
TGTGCCAGCAGCTTAGGAGGGACTAGTCGCGATGAGCAGTTCTTC
>TRBJ2-1|TRBV7-2|TRBD2|NA
CASKESGTSYNEQFF
TGTGCCAGCAAAGAAAGCGGGACCTCCTACAATGAGCAGTTCTTC
>TRBJ1-1|TRBV5-1|TRBD1|NA
CASQHGTANTEAFF
TGCGCCAGTCAACACGGGACAGCGAACACTGAAGCTTTCTTT
>TRBJ2-1|TRBV5-1|TRBD2|NA
CASSLLGLAGSSSYNEQFF
TGCGCCAGCAGCCTTCTCGGACTAGCGGGAAGTAGCTCCTACAATGAGCAGTTCTTC
>TRBJ1-2|TRBV7-8|NA|NA
CASSGGDGRGYTF
TGTGCCAGCAGCGGCGGGGACGGGAGGGGCTACACCTTC
>TRBJ2-2|TRBV7-2|TRBD2|few
CASSLVGGGNTGELFF
TGTGCCAGCAGCTTAGTGGGCGGGGGGAACACCGGGGAGCTGTTTTTT
>TRBJ2-1|TRBV4-1|NA|NA
CASSQDRREPYNEQFF
TGCGCCAGCAGCCAAGATCGGCGGGAACCTTACAATGAGCAGTTCTTC
>TRBJ2-7|TRBV5-1|NA|NA
CASSRQVDGLYEQYF
TGCGCCAGCAGCCGACAGGTCGATGGGCTGTACGAGCAGTACTTC
>TRBJ1-2|TRBV2|NA|NA
CASSAPYGGGYGYTF
TGTGCCAGCAGTGCCCCCTATGGAGGAGGGTATGGCTACACCTTC
>TRBJ1-2|TRBV12-5|NA|few
CASGSPTLTTYGYTF
TGTGCTAGTGGTTCCCCAACTCTAACTACCTATGGCTACACCTTC
>TRBJ1-3|TRBV6-5|TRBD1|NA
CASSFQGANTIYF
TGTGCCAGCAGTTTCCAGGGGGCGAACACCATATATTTT
>TRBJ2-1|TRBV9|TRBD2|NA
CASGAGGPYNEQFF
TGTGCCAGCGGGGCGGGAGGGCCCTACAATGAGCAGTTCTTC
>TRBJ2-7|TRBV27|NA|NA
CASRIGMASSYEQYF
TGTGCCAGCAGAATAGGAATGGCCTCCTCCTACGAGCAGTACTTC
>TRBJ2-7|TRBV6-5|TRBD2|NA
CASSKAGDQYEQYF
TGTGCCAGCAGTAAAGCGGGAGATCAATACGAGCAGTACTTC
>TRBJ2-6|TRBV5-1|TRBD1|NA
CASSLALYRGSGANVLTF
TGCGCCAGCAGCTTGGCCCTGTACAGGGGCTCTGGGGCCAACGTCCTGACTTTC
>TRBJ2-5|TRBV7-2|NA|NA
CASSLNQGKTQYF
TGTGCCAGCAGCTTAAATCAGGGAAAGACCCAGTACTTC
>TRBJ2-1|TRBV18|NA|NA
CASSPPVSRSSYNEQFF
TGTGCCAGCTCACCACCGGTGTCCCGTAGCTCCTACAATGAGCAGTTCTTC
>TRBJ1-1|TRBV29-1|NA|NA
CSVESQGGTEAFF
TGCAGCGTTGAAAGCCAGGGCGGCACTGAAGCTTTCTTT
>TRBJ2-2|TRBV10-3|NA|NA
CAISLRGSPTGELFF
TGTGCCATCAGTTTGCGGGGAAGCCCCACCGGGGAGCTGTTTTTT
>TRBJ2-2|TRBV11-3|NA|NA
CASSGIQATTGELFF
TGTGCCAGCAGCGGGATACAGGCGACCACCGGGGAGCTGTTTTTT